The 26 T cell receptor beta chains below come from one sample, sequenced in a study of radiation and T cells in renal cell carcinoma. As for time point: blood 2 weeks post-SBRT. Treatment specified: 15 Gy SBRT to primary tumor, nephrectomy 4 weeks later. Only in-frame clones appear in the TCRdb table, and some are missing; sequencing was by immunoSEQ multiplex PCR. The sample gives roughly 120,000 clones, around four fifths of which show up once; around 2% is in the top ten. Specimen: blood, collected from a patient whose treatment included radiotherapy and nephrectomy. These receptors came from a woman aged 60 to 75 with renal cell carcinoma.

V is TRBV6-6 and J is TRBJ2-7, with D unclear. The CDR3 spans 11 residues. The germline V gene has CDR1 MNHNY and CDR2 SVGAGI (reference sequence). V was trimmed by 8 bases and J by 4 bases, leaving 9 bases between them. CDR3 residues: CASATEYEQYF. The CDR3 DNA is TGTGCCAGCGCAACCGAATACGAGCAGTACTTC.

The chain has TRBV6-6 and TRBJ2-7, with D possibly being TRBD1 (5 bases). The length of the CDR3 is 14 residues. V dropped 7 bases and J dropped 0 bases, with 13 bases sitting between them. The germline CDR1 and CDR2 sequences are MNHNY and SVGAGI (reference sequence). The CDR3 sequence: CASTYPTASYEQYF. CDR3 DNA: TGTGCCAGCACCTACCCGACAGCCTCCTACGAGCAGTACTTC.

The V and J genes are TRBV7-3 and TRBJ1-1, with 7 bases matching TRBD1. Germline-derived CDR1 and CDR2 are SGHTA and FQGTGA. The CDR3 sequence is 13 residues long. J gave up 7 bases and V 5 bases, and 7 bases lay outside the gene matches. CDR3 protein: CASSLIRDSEAFF. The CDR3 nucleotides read TGTGCCAGCAGCCTGATCCGGGACAGTGAAGCTTTCTTT.

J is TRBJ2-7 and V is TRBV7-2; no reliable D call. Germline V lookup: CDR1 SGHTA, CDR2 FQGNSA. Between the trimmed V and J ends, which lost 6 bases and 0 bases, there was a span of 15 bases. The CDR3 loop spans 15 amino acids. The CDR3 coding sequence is TGTGCCAGCAGTCTAGGACCCTTAATCTCCTACGAGCAGTACTTC. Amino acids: CASSLGPLISYEQYF.

Here the CDR3 reads CASSQIRDSDTQYF. Here the CDR3 DNA reads TGTGCCAGCAGCCAGATCCGGGACTCAGATACGCAGTATTTT. The rearrangement links TRBV6-5 to TRBJ2-3; tentative D call: TRBD2 (6 bases). Germline loops: CDR1 MNHEY, CDR2 SVGAGI. V lost 6 bases and J lost 4, with 14 bases in between. CDR3 length equals 14 residues.

CDR3 sequence: CASSWGPSRSTDTQYF. The CDR3 region has the DNA TGTGCCAGCAGCTGGGGCCCAAGCCGAAGCACAGATACGCAGTATTTT. The chain has TRBV5-4 and TRBJ2-3; a possible D gene is TRBD1 (5 bases). The V gene's germline CDR1 is SGHNT and CDR2 YYREEE (reference sequence). There are 16 residues in the CDR3. V lost 3 bases and J 0 bases, leaving 14 bases between the germline ends.

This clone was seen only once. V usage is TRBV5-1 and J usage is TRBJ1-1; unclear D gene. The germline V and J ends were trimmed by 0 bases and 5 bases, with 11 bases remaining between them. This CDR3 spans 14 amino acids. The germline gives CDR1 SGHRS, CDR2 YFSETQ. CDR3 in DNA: TGCGCCAGCAGCTTGGGGGTGAGGAGAACTGAAGCTTTCTTT. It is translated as CASSLGVRRTEAFF.

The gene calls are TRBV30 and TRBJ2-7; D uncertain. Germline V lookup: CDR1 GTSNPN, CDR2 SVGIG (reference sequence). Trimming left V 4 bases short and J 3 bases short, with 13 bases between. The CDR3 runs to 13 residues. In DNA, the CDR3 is TGTGCCTGGACCCCCCAACCTGTCTACGAGCAGTACTTC. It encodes CAWTPQPVYEQYF.

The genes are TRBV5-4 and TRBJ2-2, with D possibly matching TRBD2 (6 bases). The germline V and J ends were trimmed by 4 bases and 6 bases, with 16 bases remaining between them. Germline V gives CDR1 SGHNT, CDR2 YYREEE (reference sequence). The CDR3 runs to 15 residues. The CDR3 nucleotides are TGTGCCAGCAGCCCGGGCGGGCGGGGCGCCGGGGAGCTGTTTTTT. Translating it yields CASSPGGRGAGELFF.

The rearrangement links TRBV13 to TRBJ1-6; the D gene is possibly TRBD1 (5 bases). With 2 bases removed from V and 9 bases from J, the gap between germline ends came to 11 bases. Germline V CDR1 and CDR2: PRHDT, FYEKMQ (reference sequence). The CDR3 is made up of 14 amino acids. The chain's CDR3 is CASSLPRQGSPLHF. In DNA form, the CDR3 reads TGTGCCAGCAGCTTACCCCGCCAGGGTTCACCCCTCCACTTT.

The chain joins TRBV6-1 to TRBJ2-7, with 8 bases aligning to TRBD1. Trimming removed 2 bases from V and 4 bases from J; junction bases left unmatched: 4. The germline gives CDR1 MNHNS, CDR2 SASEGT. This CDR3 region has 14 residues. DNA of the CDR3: TGTGCCAGCAGTGAACAGGGGGCGCGGTACGAGCAGTACTTC. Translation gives CASSEQGARYEQYF.

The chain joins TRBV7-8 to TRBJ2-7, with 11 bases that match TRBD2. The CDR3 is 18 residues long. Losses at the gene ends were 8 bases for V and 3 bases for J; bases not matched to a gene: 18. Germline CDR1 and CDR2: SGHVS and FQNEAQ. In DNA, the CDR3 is TGTGCCAGCTCCCTCCTACCGGGACTAGCGGAAATTTACTACGAGCAGTACTTC. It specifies CASSLLPGLAEIYYEQYF.

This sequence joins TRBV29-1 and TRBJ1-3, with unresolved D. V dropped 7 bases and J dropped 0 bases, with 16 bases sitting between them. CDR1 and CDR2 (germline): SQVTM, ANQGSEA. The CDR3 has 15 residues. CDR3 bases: TGCAGCGCCAGAGGCCAGAACCCCTCTGGAAACACCATATATTTT. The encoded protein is CSARGQNPSGNTIYF.

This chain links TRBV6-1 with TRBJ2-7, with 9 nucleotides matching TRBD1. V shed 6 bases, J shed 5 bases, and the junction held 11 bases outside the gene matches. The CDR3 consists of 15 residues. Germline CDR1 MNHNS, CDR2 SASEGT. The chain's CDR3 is CASRSTGTGNHEQYF. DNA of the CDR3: TGTGCCAGCAGGTCGACCGGGACAGGGAATCACGAGCAGTACTTC.

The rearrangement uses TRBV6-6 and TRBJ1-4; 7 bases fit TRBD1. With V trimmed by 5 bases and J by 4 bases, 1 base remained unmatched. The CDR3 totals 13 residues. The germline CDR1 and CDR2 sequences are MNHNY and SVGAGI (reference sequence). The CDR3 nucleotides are TGTGCCAGCAGTCGGGACAGTAATGAAAAACTGTTTTTT. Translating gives CASSRDSNEKLFF.

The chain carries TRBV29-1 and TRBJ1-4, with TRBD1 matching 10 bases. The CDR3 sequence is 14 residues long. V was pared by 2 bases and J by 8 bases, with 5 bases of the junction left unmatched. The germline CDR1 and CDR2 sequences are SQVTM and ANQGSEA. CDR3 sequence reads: CSVERDRGREKLFF. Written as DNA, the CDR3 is TGCAGCGTTGAAAGGGACAGGGGAAGGGAAAAACTGTTTTTT.

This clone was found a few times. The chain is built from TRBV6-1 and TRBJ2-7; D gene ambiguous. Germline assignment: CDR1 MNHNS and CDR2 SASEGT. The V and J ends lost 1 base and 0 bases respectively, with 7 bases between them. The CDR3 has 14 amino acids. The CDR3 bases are TGTGCCAGCAGTGAAGGGCCGAGCTCCTACGAGCAGTACTTC. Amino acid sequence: CASSEGPSSYEQYF.

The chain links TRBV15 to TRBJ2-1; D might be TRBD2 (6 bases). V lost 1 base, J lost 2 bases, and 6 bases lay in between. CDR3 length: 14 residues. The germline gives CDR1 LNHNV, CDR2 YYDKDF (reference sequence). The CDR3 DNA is TGTGCCACCAGCAGAGGCGGGACCTACAATGAGCAGTTCTTC. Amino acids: CATSRGGTYNEQFF.

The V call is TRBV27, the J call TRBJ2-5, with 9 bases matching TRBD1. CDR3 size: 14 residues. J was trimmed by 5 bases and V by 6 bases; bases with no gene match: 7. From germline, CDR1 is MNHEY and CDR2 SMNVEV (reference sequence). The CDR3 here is CASSQTGGHETQYF. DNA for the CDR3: TGTGCCAGCAGCCAAACAGGGGGCCATGAGACCCAGTACTTC.

CDR3 protein: CASSLSGSSGGELFF. The DNA of the CDR3 is TGTGCCAGCAGTTTATCGGGAAGTAGCGGCGGGGAGCTGTTTTTT. The rearrangement uses TRBV27 and TRBJ2-2; a possible D gene is TRBD2 (6 bases). V shed 0 bases and J shed 7 bases, with 12 bases lying between them. Looked up from germline, CDR1 is MNHEY and CDR2 is SMNVEV (reference sequence). This CDR3 spans 15 amino acids.

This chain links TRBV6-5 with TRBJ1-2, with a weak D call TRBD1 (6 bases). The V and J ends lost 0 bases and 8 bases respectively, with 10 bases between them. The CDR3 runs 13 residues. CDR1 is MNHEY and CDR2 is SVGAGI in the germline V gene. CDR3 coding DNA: TGTGCCAGCAGTTACTCGCTGGGGGCAGGCTACACCTTC. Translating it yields CASSYSLGAGYTF.

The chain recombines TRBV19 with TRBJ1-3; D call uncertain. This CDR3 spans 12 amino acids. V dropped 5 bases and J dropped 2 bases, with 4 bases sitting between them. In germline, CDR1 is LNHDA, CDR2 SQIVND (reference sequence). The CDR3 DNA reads TGTGCCAGTAGTGAAGCTGGAAACACCATATATTTT. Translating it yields CASSEAGNTIYF.

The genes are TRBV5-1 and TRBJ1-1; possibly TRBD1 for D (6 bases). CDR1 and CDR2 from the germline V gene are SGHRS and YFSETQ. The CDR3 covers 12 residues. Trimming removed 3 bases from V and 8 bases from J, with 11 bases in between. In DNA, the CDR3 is TGCGCCAGCAGCTCGGGGACAACCGAAGCTTTCTTT. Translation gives CASSSGTTEAFF.

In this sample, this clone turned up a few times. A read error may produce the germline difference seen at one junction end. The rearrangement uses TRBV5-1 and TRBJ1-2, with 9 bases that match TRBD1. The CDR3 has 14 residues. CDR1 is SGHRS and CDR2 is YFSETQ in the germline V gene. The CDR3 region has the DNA TGCGCCAGCAGTTCCGGGACAGGGAACTCTGGCTACACCTTC. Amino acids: CASSSGTGNSGYTF. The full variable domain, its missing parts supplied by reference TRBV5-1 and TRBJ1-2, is KAGVTQTPRYLIKTRGQQVTLSCSPISGHRSVSWYQQTPGQGLQFLFEYFSETQRNKGNFPGRFSGRQFSNSRSEMNVSTLELGDSALYLCASSSGTGNSGYTFGSGTRLTVV.

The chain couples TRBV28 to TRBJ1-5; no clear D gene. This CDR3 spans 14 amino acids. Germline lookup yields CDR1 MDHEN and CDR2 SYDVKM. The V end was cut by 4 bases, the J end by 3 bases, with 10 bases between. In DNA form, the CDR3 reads TGTGCCAGCAGTTACCCAGAAGCCAATCAGCCCCAGCATTTT. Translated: CASSYPEANQPQHF. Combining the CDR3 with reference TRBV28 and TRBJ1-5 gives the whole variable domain DVKVTQSSRYLVKRTGEKVFLECVQDMDHENMFWYRQDPGLGLRLIYFSYDVKMKEKGDIPEGYSVSREKKERFSLILESASTNQTSMYLCASSYPEANQPQHFGDGTRLSIL.

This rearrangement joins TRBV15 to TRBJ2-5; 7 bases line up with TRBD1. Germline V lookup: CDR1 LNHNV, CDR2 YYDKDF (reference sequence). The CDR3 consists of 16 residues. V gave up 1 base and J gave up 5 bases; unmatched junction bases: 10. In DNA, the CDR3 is TGTGCCACCAGCAGAGTCTACAGGGGATACTACGAGACCCAGTACTTC. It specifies CATSRVYRGYYETQYF.